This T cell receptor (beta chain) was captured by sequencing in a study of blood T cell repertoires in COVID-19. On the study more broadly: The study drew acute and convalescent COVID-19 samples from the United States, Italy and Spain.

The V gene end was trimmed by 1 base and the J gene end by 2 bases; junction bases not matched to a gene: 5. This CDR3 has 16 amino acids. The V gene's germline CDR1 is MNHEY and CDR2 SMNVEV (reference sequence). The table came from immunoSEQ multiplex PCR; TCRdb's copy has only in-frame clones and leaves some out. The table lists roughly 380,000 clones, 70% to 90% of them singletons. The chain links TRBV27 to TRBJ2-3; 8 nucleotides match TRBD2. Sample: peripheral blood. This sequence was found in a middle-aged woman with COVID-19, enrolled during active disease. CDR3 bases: TGTGCCAGCAGTTTATTCGCGGGAGGACCCACAGATACGCAGTATTTT. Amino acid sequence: CASSLFAGGPTDTQYF.